Listed below are T cell receptor beta chains from one sample, sequenced in a study of blood T cell repertoires in COVID-19. The data were produced by immunoSEQ multiplex PCR, yet TCRdb's version contains in-frame clones alone and is incomplete. The table shows over 120,000 clones, with more than 75% occurring only once. The specimen was peripheral blood. All receptors derive from a human donor with acute or convalescent COVID-19. The donor label of this sample is uncertain. Both conserved end residues are part of each CDR3. A D gene is named only where the DNA matches it firmly. Clone size appears in some rows only: once, few, many, or a class for an expanded clone.

abundance: .
j_gene: TRBJ2-5
d_gene: .
v_gene: TRBV3-1/TRBV3-2
CDR3nt: TGTGCCAGCAGCCAAGGAGAGGAGACCCAGTACTTC
CDR3aa: CASSQGEETQYF

abundance: .
j_gene: TRBJ2-1
d_gene: TRBD2
v_gene: TRBV19
CDR3nt: TGTGCCAGTAGTATTCTAGCGGGGTCCCCTGGGGAGCAGTTCTTC
CDR3aa: CASSILAGSPGEQFF

abundance: .
j_gene: TRBJ2-3
d_gene: .
v_gene: TRBV4-1
CDR3nt: TGCGCCAGCAGCCAAACCGGCTATAGCGTGACCACAGATACGCAGTATTTT
CDR3aa: CASSQTGYSVTTDTQYF

abundance: .
j_gene: TRBJ2-1
d_gene: TRBD1
v_gene: TRBV7-8
CDR3nt: TGTGCCAGCAGCTTAGCAGGTGGACAGGGGGCGGCCTACAATGAGCAGTTCTTC
CDR3aa: CASSLAGGQGAAYNEQFF

abundance: .
j_gene: TRBJ1-2
d_gene: .
v_gene: TRBV2
CDR3nt: TGTGCCAGCAGGATACAGGGATATGGCTACACCTTC
CDR3aa: CASRIQGYGYTF

abundance: .
j_gene: TRBJ2-2
d_gene: .
v_gene: TRBV5-6
CDR3nt: TGTGCCAGCAGCTTGGTATGGCAGGGCTTCGTCACCGGGGAGCTGTTTTTT
CDR3aa: CASSLVWQGFVTGELFF

abundance: .
j_gene: TRBJ2-3
d_gene: .
v_gene: TRBV4-3
CDR3nt: TGCGCCAGCAGCCCAGTCAGGCAAGCGGGCACAGATACGCAGTATTTT
CDR3aa: CASSPVRQAGTDTQYF

abundance: .
j_gene: TRBJ2-5
d_gene: .
v_gene: TRBV11-2
CDR3nt: TGTGCCAGCAGCAGGACTACCCAGGTTGAGACCCAGTACTTC
CDR3aa: CASSRTTQVETQYF

abundance: .
j_gene: TRBJ1-1
d_gene: .
v_gene: TRBV6-2/TRBV6-3
CDR3nt: TGTGCCAGCAGTTACTGGGCCACCCTAAAGGCCACTGAAGCTTTCTTT
CDR3aa: CASSYWATLKATEAFF

abundance: .
j_gene: TRBJ2-3
d_gene: .
v_gene: TRBV20-1
CDR3nt: TGCAGTGCTCCCGTGGATACGCAGTATTTT
CDR3aa: CSAPVDTQYF

abundance: few
j_gene: TRBJ2-1
d_gene: TRBD2
v_gene: TRBV19
CDR3nt: TGTGCCAGTAGTATCTCTAGCGGGAGGGAAAATTACAATGAGCAGTTCTTC
CDR3aa: CASSISSGRENYNEQFF

abundance: .
j_gene: TRBJ2-2
d_gene: TRBD1
v_gene: TRBV19
CDR3nt: TGTGCCAGTAGTCCCCCGGCCAGGGGGCTTATCACCGGGGAGCTGTTTTTT
CDR3aa: CASSPPARGLITGELFF

abundance: .
j_gene: TRBJ2-3
d_gene: TRBD2
v_gene: TRBV4-2
CDR3nt: TGTGCCAGCAGCCAAGACCCTAGCGGGGGGGTCACGGATACGCAGTATTTT
CDR3aa: CASSQDPSGGVTDTQYF

abundance: .
j_gene: TRBJ2-3
d_gene: .
v_gene: TRBV5-3
CDR3nt: TGTGCCAGAGCTATCTGGACACTTAGCACAGATACGCAGTATTTT
CDR3aa: CARAIWTLSTDTQYF

abundance: .
j_gene: TRBJ2-1
d_gene: .
v_gene: TRBV24-1
CDR3nt: TGTGCCACCAGTGACCCCGGGACACCCAGGCGCAATGCTCCTGAGCAGTTCTTC
CDR3aa: CATSDPGTPRRNAPEQFF

abundance: .
j_gene: TRBJ1-3
d_gene: .
v_gene: TRBV6-5
CDR3nt: TGTGCCAGCAGCCCCGACCGGGGGGCCGGAAACACCATATATTTT
CDR3aa: CASSPDRGAGNTIYF

abundance: .
j_gene: TRBJ2-1
d_gene: TRBD2
v_gene: TRBV2
CDR3nt: TGTGCCAGCAGTGAACAGCGGGACTTCTACAATGAGCAGTTCTTC
CDR3aa: CASSEQRDFYNEQFF

abundance: once
j_gene: TRBJ1-4
d_gene: .
v_gene: TRBV13
CDR3nt: TGTGCCAGCAGCGCCAGATGGGAAAAACTGTTTTTT
CDR3aa: CASSARWEKLFF

abundance: .
j_gene: TRBJ2-1
d_gene: TRBD2
v_gene: TRBV10-3
CDR3nt: TGTGCCATCAGGCCTGCTAGCGGGTCTAGCTCCTACAATGAGCAGTTCTTC
CDR3aa: CAIRPASGSSSYNEQFF

abundance: few
j_gene: TRBJ1-6
d_gene: .
v_gene: TRBV10-1
CDR3nt: TGCGCCAGCAGTGACAGGGATTCACCCCTCCACTTT
CDR3aa: CASSDRDSPLHF

abundance: .
j_gene: TRBJ1-4
d_gene: .
v_gene: TRBV18
CDR3nt: TGTGCCAGCTCACCACCGAGCGGGAATGAAAAACTGTTTTTT
CDR3aa: CASSPPSGNEKLFF

abundance: once
j_gene: TRBJ2-1
d_gene: .
v_gene: TRBV11-1
CDR3nt: TGTGCCAGCAGCTTGGGGGCTAGGGGCTACAATGAGCAGTTCTTC
CDR3aa: CASSLGARGYNEQFF

abundance: .
j_gene: TRBJ1-4
d_gene: TRBD1
v_gene: TRBV6-6
CDR3nt: TGTGCCAGCAAGCGGGACAGGGATGAAAAACTGTTTTTT
CDR3aa: CASKRDRDEKLFF

abundance: .
j_gene: TRBJ1-6
d_gene: TRBD1
v_gene: TRBV28
CDR3nt: TGTGCCAGCAGTTTATCCGCCAGGGGGCTATCACCCCTCCACTTT
CDR3aa: CASSLSARGLSPLHF

abundance: .
j_gene: TRBJ1-5
d_gene: .
v_gene: TRBV5-5
CDR3nt: TGTGCCAGCAGCTCGCTCCCCCCTATGGGAGGACAGCCCCAGCATTTT
CDR3aa: CASSSLPPMGGQPQHF

abundance: .
j_gene: TRBJ1-2
d_gene: TRBD1
v_gene: TRBV29-1
CDR3nt: TGCAGCGTTGAACCCGACAGGGATGGGGGCTACACCTTC
CDR3aa: CSVEPDRDGGYTF

abundance: .
j_gene: TRBJ1-2
d_gene: .
v_gene: TRBV3-1/TRBV3-2
CDR3nt: TGTGCCAGCAGCCAAGGAGGGGGCTACACCTTC
CDR3aa: CASSQGGGYTF

abundance: few
j_gene: TRBJ2-5
d_gene: .
v_gene: TRBV27
CDR3nt: TGTGCCAGCAGTTTATCGTCGTCCAGAAAAGAGACCCAGTACTTC
CDR3aa: CASSLSSSRKETQYF

abundance: .
j_gene: TRBJ1-2
d_gene: .
v_gene: TRBV12-3/TRBV12-4
CDR3nt: TGTGCCAGCAGCTCAGAATATGGCTACACCTTC
CDR3aa: CASSSEYGYTF

abundance: .
j_gene: TRBJ1-1
d_gene: TRBD1
v_gene: TRBV10-3
CDR3nt: TGTGCCATCAGTGAGGAAGGGGGCGCAGATGAAGCTTTCTTT
CDR3aa: CAISEEGGADEAFF

abundance: .
j_gene: TRBJ2-3
d_gene: .
v_gene: TRBV24-1
CDR3nt: TGTGCCACCAGTGAGGCCAGGTCCCGTACGCAGTATTTT
CDR3aa: CATSEARSRTQYF

abundance: .
j_gene: TRBJ2-3
d_gene: TRBD2
v_gene: TRBV19
CDR3nt: TGTGCCAGTGGACTAGCGGTTCGCACAGATACGCAGTATTTT
CDR3aa: CASGLAVRTDTQYF

abundance: .
j_gene: TRBJ2-1
d_gene: .
v_gene: TRBV30
CDR3nt: TGTGCCTGGAGTTATGTCGATGAGCAGTTCTTC
CDR3aa: CAWSYVDEQFF

abundance: .
j_gene: TRBJ2-3
d_gene: TRBD1
v_gene: TRBV6-5
CDR3nt: TGTGCCAGCTCCCTTGGGACAGGGTTTACAGATACGCAGTATTTT
CDR3aa: CASSLGTGFTDTQYF

abundance: .
j_gene: TRBJ1-6
d_gene: .
v_gene: TRBV9
CDR3nt: TGTGCCAGCAGCGTAGTAGACACCGGCCCTGGATTCAATTCACCCCTCCACTTT
CDR3aa: CASSVVDTGPGFNSPLHF

abundance: .
j_gene: TRBJ2-3
d_gene: TRBD2
v_gene: TRBV4-2
CDR3nt: TGTGCCAGCAGCCAAGATTGGCGGACTAGCGCAGATACGCAGTATTTT
CDR3aa: CASSQDWRTSADTQYF

abundance: .
j_gene: TRBJ2-2
d_gene: TRBD1
v_gene: TRBV6-2/TRBV6-3
CDR3nt: TGTGCCAGCAGTTACCGGACAGGGAACACCGGGGAGCTGTTTTTT
CDR3aa: CASSYRTGNTGELFF

abundance: .
j_gene: TRBJ1-2
d_gene: .
v_gene: TRBV2
CDR3nt: TGTGCCAGCAGTGGGGCCTCTAACTATGGCTACACCTTC
CDR3aa: CASSGASNYGYTF

abundance: .
j_gene: TRBJ2-7
d_gene: TRBD1
v_gene: TRBV7-8
CDR3nt: TGTGCCAGCAGCCCCCAGACAGGGACCTACGAGCAGTACTTC
CDR3aa: CASSPQTGTYEQYF

abundance: .
j_gene: TRBJ1-1
d_gene: .
v_gene: TRBV7-2
CDR3nt: TGTGCCAGCCTCAACAGGTACACTGAAGCTTTCTTT
CDR3aa: CASLNRYTEAFF

abundance: .
j_gene: TRBJ1-4
d_gene: TRBD1
v_gene: TRBV28
CDR3nt: TGTGCCAGCAGTGCAAACAGGGGGCATAATGAAAAACTGTTTTTT
CDR3aa: CASSANRGHNEKLFF

abundance: once
j_gene: TRBJ1-5
d_gene: .
v_gene: TRBV21-1
CDR3nt: TGTGCCAGATGGGGGGGTGTGGAGCCCCAGCATTTT
CDR3aa: CARWGGVEPQHF

abundance: once
j_gene: TRBJ2-1
d_gene: TRBD2
v_gene: TRBV19
CDR3nt: TGTGCCAGTAGTATACTAGCGGGAGGGAACAATGAGCAGTTCTTC
CDR3aa: CASSILAGGNNEQFF

abundance: .
j_gene: TRBJ1-1
d_gene: TRBD1
v_gene: TRBV6-5
CDR3nt: TGTGCCAGCAGTTATTGGGGGACAGACTTGAACACTGAAGCTTTCTTT
CDR3aa: CASSYWGTDLNTEAFF

abundance: .
j_gene: TRBJ1-2
d_gene: .
v_gene: TRBV15
CDR3nt: TGTGCCACCAGCTACTCGACAGCCATTATTGGCTACACCTTC
CDR3aa: CATSYSTAIIGYTF

abundance: .
j_gene: TRBJ1-1
d_gene: .
v_gene: TRBV6-5
CDR3nt: TGTGCCAGCAGACTTAGGACAGACCTCTCTGAAGCTTTCTTT
CDR3aa: CASRLRTDLSEAFF

abundance: .
j_gene: TRBJ2-3
d_gene: TRBD2
v_gene: TRBV15
CDR3nt: TGTGCCACCAGCAGAGGGGAGGGTGCAGATACGCAGTATTTT
CDR3aa: CATSRGEGADTQYF

abundance: .
j_gene: TRBJ2-1
d_gene: .
v_gene: TRBV12-3/TRBV12-4
CDR3nt: TGTGCCAGCACATCTAGCGCCTACAATGAGCAGTTCTTC
CDR3aa: CASTSSAYNEQFF

abundance: .
j_gene: TRBJ1-1
d_gene: .
v_gene: TRBV10-3
CDR3nt: TGTGCCATCAGTGAGCTGAGGATAGGGAACACTGAAGCTTTCTTT
CDR3aa: CAISELRIGNTEAFF

abundance: .
j_gene: TRBJ2-2
d_gene: .
v_gene: TRBV12-3/TRBV12-4
CDR3nt: TGTGCCAGCAGCCCTCAGGTCACCGGGGAGCTGTTTTTT
CDR3aa: CASSPQVTGELFF

abundance: .
j_gene: TRBJ1-1
d_gene: TRBD1
v_gene: TRBV30
CDR3nt: TGTGCCTGGAGTGTACGTCGGGGGACAGGGAACACTGAAGCTTTCTTT
CDR3aa: CAWSVRRGTGNTEAFF

abundance: .
j_gene: TRBJ2-1
d_gene: .
v_gene: TRBV12-3/TRBV12-4
CDR3nt: TGTGCCAGCAGCACTAGATCCGACAATGAGCAGTTCTTC
CDR3aa: CASSTRSDNEQFF

abundance: .
j_gene: TRBJ1-2
d_gene: .
v_gene: TRBV4-3
CDR3nt: TGCGCCAGCAGCCAAGAAGTACAGGCAACTACTAACTATGGCTACACCTTC
CDR3aa: CASSQEVQATTNYGYTF

abundance: .
j_gene: TRBJ2-2
d_gene: TRBD1
v_gene: TRBV7-3
CDR3nt: TGTGCCAGCAGCTTAGGGACAGCGAACACCGGGGAGCTGTTTTTT
CDR3aa: CASSLGTANTGELFF

abundance: .
j_gene: TRBJ1-2
d_gene: .
v_gene: TRBV5-8
CDR3nt: TGTGCCAGCAATCCACGGACCCTTGAGGGTGGCTACACCTTC
CDR3aa: CASNPRTLEGGYTF